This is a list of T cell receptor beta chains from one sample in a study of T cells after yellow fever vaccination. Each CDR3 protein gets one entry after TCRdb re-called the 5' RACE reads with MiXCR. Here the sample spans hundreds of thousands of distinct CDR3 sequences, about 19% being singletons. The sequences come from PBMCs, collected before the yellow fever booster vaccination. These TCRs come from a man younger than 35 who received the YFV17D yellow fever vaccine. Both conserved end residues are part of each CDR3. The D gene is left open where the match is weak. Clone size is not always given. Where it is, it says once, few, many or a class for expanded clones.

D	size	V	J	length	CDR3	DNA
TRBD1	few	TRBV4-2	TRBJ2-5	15	CASSQVRDSWETQYF	TGTGCCAGCAGCCAAGTACGGGACAGTTGGGAGACCCAGTACTTC
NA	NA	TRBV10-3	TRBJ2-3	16	CAISFFRDLMTDTQYF	TGTGCCATCAGTTTTTTTCGTGACTTGATGACAGATACGCAGTATTTT
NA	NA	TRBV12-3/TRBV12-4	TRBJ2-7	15	CASSFGTRTPYEQYF	TGTGCCAGCAGTTTCGGGACTCGCACCCCCTACGAGCAGTACTTC
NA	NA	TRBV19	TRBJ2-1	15	CASSIKGTDYNEQFF	TGTGCCAGTAGTATAAAGGGGACGGATTACAATGAGCAGTTCTTC
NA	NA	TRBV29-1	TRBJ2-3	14	CSVEDLRVWDTQYF	TGCAGCGTTGAAGACCTACGTGTGTGGGATACGCAGTATTTT
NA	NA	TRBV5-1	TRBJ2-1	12	CASSFPEGEQFF	TGCGCCAGCAGCTTCCCAGAGGGTGAGCAGTTCTTC
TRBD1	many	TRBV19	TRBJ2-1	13	CATRTGYIGEQFF	TGTGCCACTCGGACAGGGTATATTGGTGAGCAGTTCTTC
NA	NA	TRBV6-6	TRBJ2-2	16	CASSYSPTLNTGELFF	TGTGCCAGCAGTTATTCCCCCACACTAAACACCGGGGAGCTGTTTTTT
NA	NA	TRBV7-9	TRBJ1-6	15	CASSAGSGGNSPLHF	TGTGCCAGCAGCGCGGGTTCAGGAGGGAATTCACCCCTCCACTTT
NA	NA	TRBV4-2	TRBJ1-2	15	CASSQDGGASYGYTF	TGTGCCAGCAGCCAAGATGGTGGGGCCAGCTATGGCTACACCTTC
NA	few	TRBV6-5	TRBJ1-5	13	CASSYSISQPQHF	TGTGCCAGCAGTTACTCGATTAGTCAGCCCCAGCATTTT
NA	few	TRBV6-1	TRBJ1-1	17	CASSSTVFRGGNTEAFF	TGTGCCAGCAGTTCGACAGTATTCCGAGGGGGGAACACTGAAGCTTTCTTT
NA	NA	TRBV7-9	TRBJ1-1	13	CASSTPGGQSAFF	TGTGCCAGCAGCACCCCGGGGGGGCAGTCAGCTTTCTTT
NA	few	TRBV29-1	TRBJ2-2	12	CSVDLGPGELFF	TGCAGCGTTGATTTGGGTCCCGGGGAGCTGTTTTTT
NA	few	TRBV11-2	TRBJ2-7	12	CASSLVRDEQYF	TGTGCCAGCAGCTTAGTTCGGGACGAGCAGTACTTC
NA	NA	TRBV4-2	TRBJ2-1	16	CASSQEGGGLYNEQFF	TGTGCCAGCAGCCAAGAGGGGGGGGGCCTCTACAATGAGCAGTTCTTC
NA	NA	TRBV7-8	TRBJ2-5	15	CASSPTNWYQETQYF	TGTGCCAGCAGCCCAACTAACTGGTACCAAGAGACCCAGTACTTC
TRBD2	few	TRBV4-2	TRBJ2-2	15	CASSRSGENTGELFF	TGTGCCAGCAGCCGAAGCGGGGAGAACACCGGGGAGCTGTTTTTT
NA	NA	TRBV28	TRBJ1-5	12	CASSLPDQPQHF	TGTGCCAGCAGTTTACCCGATCAGCCCCAGCATTTT
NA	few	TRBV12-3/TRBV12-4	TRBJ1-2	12	CASSLMGGGYTF	TGTGCCAGCAGTTTAATGGGGGGAGGCTACACCTTC
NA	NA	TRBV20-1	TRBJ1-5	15	CSASAGGRRNQPQHF	TGCAGTGCTAGTGCGGGCGGACGCCGCAATCAGCCCCAGCATTTT
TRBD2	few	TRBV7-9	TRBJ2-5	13	CASSPWREETQYF	TGTGCCAGCAGCCCATGGCGGGAGGAGACCCAGTACTTC
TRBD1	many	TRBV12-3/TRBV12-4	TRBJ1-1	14	CASSSWTGGEEAFF	TGTGCCAGCAGTTCTTGGACAGGGGGCGAAGAAGCTTTCTTT
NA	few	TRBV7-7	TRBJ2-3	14	CASSPNTWANTQYF	TGTGCTAGCAGCCCCAATACATGGGCAAATACGCAGTATTTT
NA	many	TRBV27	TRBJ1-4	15	CASSFMPDRNEKLFF	TGTGCCAGCAGTTTCATGCCAGACCGAAATGAAAAACTGTTTTTT
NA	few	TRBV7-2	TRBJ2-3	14	CASSLDLNTDTQYF	TGTGCCAGCAGCTTGGACCTAAACACAGATACGCAGTATTTT
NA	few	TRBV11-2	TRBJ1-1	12	CASSLVSSRAFF	TGTGCCAGCAGCTTAGTGTCCAGTCGAGCTTTCTTT
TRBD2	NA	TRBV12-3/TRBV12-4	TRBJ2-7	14	CASCREGELYEQYF	TGTGCCAGCTGCCGGGAGGGGGAACTCTACGAGCAGTACTTC
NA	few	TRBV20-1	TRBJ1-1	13	CSARGPTNTEAFF	TGCAGTGCTAGAGGGCCAACGAACACTGAAGCTTTCTTT
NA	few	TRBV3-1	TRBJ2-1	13	CASSQVVKGGQFF	TGTGCCAGCAGCCAAGTAGTCAAAGGGGGGCAGTTCTTC
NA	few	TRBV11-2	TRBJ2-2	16	CASSSIAPPNTGELFF	TGTGCCAGCAGCTCGATAGCCCCCCCGAACACCGGGGAGCTGTTTTTT
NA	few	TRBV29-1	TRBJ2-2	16	CSAGDWDFRGTGELFF	TGCAGCGCCGGGGATTGGGACTTTAGGGGCACCGGGGAGCTGTTTTTT
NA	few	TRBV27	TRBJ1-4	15	CASSLPQGVEEKLFF	TGTGCCAGCAGCCTACCACAGGGAGTGGAGGAAAAACTGTTTTTT
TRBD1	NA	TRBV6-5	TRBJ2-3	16	CASSGTGEDGTDTQYF	TGTGCCAGCAGTGGGACAGGGGAAGATGGCACAGATACGCAGTATTTT
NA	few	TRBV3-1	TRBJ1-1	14	CASSQDAGAAEAFF	TGTGCCAGCAGCCAAGACGCGGGGGCGGCTGAAGCTTTCTTT
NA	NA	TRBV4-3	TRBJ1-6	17	CASSSSGAGSYNSPLHF	TGCGCCAGCAGCTCCTCAGGGGCCGGCTCCTATAATTCACCCCTCCACTTT
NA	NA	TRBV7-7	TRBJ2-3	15	CASSPTGNQADTQYF	TGTGCCAGCAGCCCAACAGGGAATCAGGCAGATACGCAGTATTTT
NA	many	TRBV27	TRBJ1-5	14	CASSFGGPAQPQHF	TGTGCCAGCAGTTTTGGAGGGCCGGCTCAGCCCCAGCATTTT
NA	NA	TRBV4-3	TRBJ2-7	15	CASSQESGGVAEQYF	TGCGCCAGCAGCCAAGAGTCAGGAGGGGTCGCCGAGCAGTACTTC
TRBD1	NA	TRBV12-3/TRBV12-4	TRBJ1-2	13	CASTRGQDYGYTF	TGTGCCAGCACTCGTGGACAGGACTATGGCTACACCTTC
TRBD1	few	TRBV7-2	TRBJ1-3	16	CASGRQGTNSGNTIYF	TGTGCCAGCGGACGACAGGGAACCAACTCTGGAAACACCATATATTTT
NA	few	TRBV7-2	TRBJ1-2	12	CASSLTRGGYTF	TGTGCCAGCAGCCTTACCCGTGGGGGCTACACCTTC
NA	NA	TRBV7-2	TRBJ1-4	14	CASSPGQANEKLFF	TGTGCCAGCAGCCCCGGACAAGCGAATGAAAAACTGTTTTTT
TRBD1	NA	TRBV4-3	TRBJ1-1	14	CASSQTGEDTEAFF	TGCGCCAGCAGCCAAACAGGGGAGGACACTGAAGCTTTCTTT
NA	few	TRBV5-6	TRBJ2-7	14	CASSLPGLYREQYF	TGTGCCAGCAGCCTGCCGGGACTTTACCGCGAGCAGTACTTC
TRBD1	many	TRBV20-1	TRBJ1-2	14	CSSNPGQGARGYTF	TGCAGTTCGAACCCGGGACAGGGGGCGCGGGGCTACACCTTC
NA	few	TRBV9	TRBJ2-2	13	CASSVDAGGELFF	TGTGCCAGCAGCGTAGATGCGGGTGGGGAGCTGTTTTTT
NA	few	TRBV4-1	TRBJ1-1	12	CASSHTLEDPFF	TGCGCCAGCAGCCATACGTTGGAGGACCCTTTCTTT
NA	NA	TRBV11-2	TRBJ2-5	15	CASSHHPAKKETQYF	TGTGCCAGCAGCCACCATCCGGCTAAAAAAGAGACCCAGTACTTC
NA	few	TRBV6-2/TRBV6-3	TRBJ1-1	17	CASSARGIRSVNTEAFF	TGTGCCAGCAGTGCCCGGGGTATAAGGTCGGTGAACACTGAAGCTTTCTTT
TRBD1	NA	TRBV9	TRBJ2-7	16	CASSPRGTGSPYEQYF	TGTGCCAGCAGCCCCCGGGGGACAGGAAGTCCCTACGAGCAGTACTTC
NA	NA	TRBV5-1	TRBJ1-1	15	CASNVGGAGDTEAFF	TGCGCCAGCAACGTCGGGGGAGCAGGGGACACTGAAGCTTTCTTT
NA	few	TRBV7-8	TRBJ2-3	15	CASSQVGNPADTQYF	TGTGCCAGCAGCCAAGTTGGGAACCCCGCAGATACGCAGTATTTT
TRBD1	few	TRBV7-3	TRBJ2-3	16	CASSDLPGQGLDTQYF	TGTGCCAGCAGCGATCTTCCCGGACAGGGATTAGATACGCAGTATTTT
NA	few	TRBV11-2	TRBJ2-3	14	CASSPDSGGDTQYF	TGTGCCAGCAGCCCCGACAGCGGTGGAGATACGCAGTATTTT
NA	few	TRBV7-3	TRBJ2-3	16	CASSLNSMPGADTQYF	TGTGCCAGCAGCTTAAACTCCATGCCCGGCGCAGATACGCAGTATTTT